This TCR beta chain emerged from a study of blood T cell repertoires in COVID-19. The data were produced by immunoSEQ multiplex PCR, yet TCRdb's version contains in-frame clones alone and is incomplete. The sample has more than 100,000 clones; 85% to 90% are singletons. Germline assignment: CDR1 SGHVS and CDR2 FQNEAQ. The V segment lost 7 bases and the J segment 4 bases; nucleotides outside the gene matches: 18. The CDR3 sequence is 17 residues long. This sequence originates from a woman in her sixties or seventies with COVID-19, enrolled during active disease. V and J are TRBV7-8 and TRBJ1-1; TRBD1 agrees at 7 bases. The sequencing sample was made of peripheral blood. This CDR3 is CASKTLAQTGPGTEAFF. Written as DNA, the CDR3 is TGTGCCAGCAAGACCCTGGCCCAGACAGGGCCAGGCACTGAAGCTTTCTTT. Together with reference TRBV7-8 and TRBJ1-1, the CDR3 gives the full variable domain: GAGVSQSPRYKVAKRGQDVALRCDPISGHVSLFWYQQALGQGPEFLTYFQNEAQLDKSGLPSDRFFAERPEGSVSTLKIQRTQQEDSAVYLCASKTLAQTGPGTEAFFGQGTRLTVV.